The rows below give T cell receptor beta chains drawn from one sample of a study of Graves' ophthalmopathy and Graves' hyperthyroidism. TCRdb itself ran the multiplex PCR reads through MiXCR, one entry per CDR3 protein. Among roughly 600,000 distinct CDR3 sequences listed, roughly 39% were seen once. Sequenced input: peripheral blood or thyroid tissue (not recorded which). Every receptor here comes from an adult man with Graves' hyperthyroidism. The CDR3 runs from the conserved cysteine through the conserved F or W. The D gene is left open where the match is weak. Where a row states a size, it is once, few, many or the class of an expanded clone; other rows omit it.

J gene | D gene | clone size | V gene | CDR3 DNA | CDR3 protein
TRBJ1-4 | . | many | TRBV4-1 | TGCGCCAGCAGCCCACAGGGTTATGAAAAACTGTTTTTT | CASSPQGYEKLFF
TRBJ2-5 | . | . | TRBV20-1 | TGCAGTTTAGTAGGGGCCCAAGAGACCCAGTACTTC | CSLVGAQETQYF
TRBJ2-5 | TRBD2 | many | TRBV7-6 | TGTGCCAGCAGCTCCAAAGGACTAGCGCGGTACCAAGAGACCCAGTACTTC | CASSSKGLARYQETQYF
TRBJ1-2 | TRBD1 | many | TRBV7-8 | TGTGCCAGCAGCTTAGCAGGGACAGGGTCTGGCTACACCTTC | CASSLAGTGSGYTF
TRBJ2-1 | TRBD2 | once | TRBV15 | TGTGCCACCAGCAGAGTCGCCGGACTAGTCAATGAGCAGTTCTTC | CATSRVAGLVNEQFF
TRBJ1-5 | TRBD1 | few | TRBV4-1 | TGCGCCAGCAGCCCCGGGACAGGGGACCATCAGCCCCAGCATTTT | CASSPGTGDHQPQHF
TRBJ1-2 | TRBD1 | . | TRBV2 | TGTGCCAGCAGCTCTATCCAGGGGGGGGTGGCTAACTATGGCTACACCTTC | CASSSIQGGVANYGYTF
TRBJ2-5 | TRBD2 | . | TRBV20-1 | TGCAGTGCTCCCCCTGAGCGGGAGCAGACCCAGTACTTC | CSAPPEREQTQYF
TRBJ2-6 | TRBD1 | once | TRBV5-1 | TGCGCCAGCAGCTCCCGGGACAGGTCCTCTGGGGCCAACGTCCTGACTTTC | CASSSRDRSSGANVLTF
TRBJ2-5 | . | . | TRBV20-1 | TGCAGTGCTAACCGGGAGTGGGGGGAGACCCAGTACTTC | CSANREWGETQYF
TRBJ2-7 | . | many | TRBV20-1 | TGCAGTGCTACGGGGGTGTTAACCTACGAGCAGTACTTC | CSATGVLTYEQYF
TRBJ1-4 | TRBD1 | many | TRBV9 | TGTGCCAGCAGCTTCCAGGACAGGGTTAATGAAAAACTGTTTTTT | CASSFQDRVNEKLFF
TRBJ1-5 | TRBD1 | few | TRBV7-9 | TGTGCCAGCAGCTTAGGGTCAGGGGGGAATCAGCCCCAGCATTTT | CASSLGSGGNQPQHF
TRBJ2-3 | . | few | TRBV19 | TGTGCCAGTAGTACCCTAGCCCAGGGAGGCACGCAGTATTTT | CASSTLAQGGTQYF
TRBJ2-7 | TRBD2 | . | TRBV7-9 | TGTGCCAGCTCACCACGCGGGGGGCAAACGTACGAGCAGTACTTC | CASSPRGGQTYEQYF
TRBJ2-2 | TRBD1 | . | TRBV6-4 | TGTGCCAGCTTTGGGAGGACAGGGAGGAACACCGGGGAGCTGTTTTTT | CASFGRTGRNTGELFF
TRBJ1-1 | . | many | TRBV20-1 | TGCAGTGCTAAGGAGGAGGGAGGGAACACTGAAGCTTTCTTT | CSAKEEGGNTEAFF
TRBJ2-2 | TRBD2 | many | TRBV20-1 | TGCAGTGCTAGGGAGAGACTAGCGGACTCCCTAGGGGGGGAGCTGTTTTTT | CSARERLADSLGGELFF
TRBJ2-1 | TRBD2 | . | TRBV2 | TGTGCCAGCAGCTCGGGACTAGGACACAATGAGCAGTTCTTC | CASSSGLGHNEQFF
TRBJ1-2 | . | . | TRBV11-2 | TGTGCCAGCAGCTTAGGAGGGGGGCCCCTTAACTATGGCTACACCTTC | CASSLGGGPLNYGYTF
TRBJ1-1 | TRBD1 | many | TRBV5-6 | TGTGCCAGCAGCCCGGGACAGGCGGTTTGGTACACTGAAGCTTTCTTT | CASSPGQAVWYTEAFF
TRBJ1-2 | . | once | TRBV6-1 | TGTGCCAGCAGTGAAGCGCGGTCTGGCGGCTACACCTTC | CASSEARSGGYTF
TRBJ1-2 | TRBD1 | many | TRBV12-3/TRBV12-4 | TGTGCCAGCCTTCGGACAGGGAACTATGGCTACACCTTC | CASLRTGNYGYTF
TRBJ2-1 | TRBD2 | . | TRBV29-1 | TGCAGCGCCCTCTCTAGCGGGAGGGCCGATGAGCAGTTCTTC | CSALSSGRADEQFF
TRBJ2-3 | TRBD1 | . | TRBV7-2 | TGTGCCAGCAGCACCGGACAGGGGGCTGGTACAGATACGCAGTATTTT | CASSTGQGAGTDTQYF
TRBJ2-6 | TRBD1 | . | TRBV2 | TGTGCCAGCACTTCAGGGACAGCTGGGGCCAACGTCCTGACTTTC | CASTSGTAGANVLTF
TRBJ1-1 | . | few | TRBV2 | TGTGCCAGCTCAGGATCCGGGACGAGGAACACTGAAGCTTTCTTT | CASSGSGTRNTEAFF
TRBJ2-7 | . | many | TRBV19 | TGTGCCAGTAGTATAGCGTCCGGGATCCGCTACGAGCAGTACTTC | CASSIASGIRYEQYF
TRBJ2-7 | TRBD1 | many | TRBV7-8 | TGTGCCAGCAGCTTAGTATCGGTAGGGGGCTTGTTCTACGAGCAGTACTTC | CASSLVSVGGLFYEQYF
TRBJ2-2 | TRBD2 | few | TRBV13 | TGTGCCAGCAGCGTAGGCGGGGGGGTCACCGGGGAGCTGTTTTTT | CASSVGGGVTGELFF
TRBJ1-5 | . | . | TRBV29-1 | TGCAGTGCTAGTCAAGGGGGGCCTACGGGCAATCAGCCCCAGCGTTTT | CSASQGGPTGNQPQRF
TRBJ2-5 | . | . | TRBV7-2 | TGTGCCAGCAGCTTAGTCCTGGTTGGCCAAGAGACCCAGTACTTC | CASSLVLVGQETQYF
TRBJ1-2 | . | few | TRBV3-1 | TGTGCCAGCAGCCTAACGACAGACTATGGCTACACCTTC | CASSLTTDYGYTF
TRBJ2-7 | TRBD2 | many | TRBV4-2 | TGTGCCAGCAGCCCTTATCCAGGCCTAGCGGGAGTCTACGAGCAGTACTTC | CASSPYPGLAGVYEQYF
TRBJ2-7 | . | . | TRBV28 | TGTGCCAGCATCCGCGGGGGCGGGTACTACGAGCAGTACTTC | CASIRGGGYYEQYF
TRBJ2-7 | . | many | TRBV7-9 | TGTGCCAGCAGCCCCAGCCTTGGGCAGGCCTACGAGCAGTACTTC | CASSPSLGQAYEQYF
TRBJ1-5 | . | many | TRBV20-1 | TGCAGTGCTGGTACGGGACAAGTCTTCCAGCCCCAGCATTTT | CSAGTGQVFQPQHF
TRBJ2-3 | . | . | TRBV9 | TGTGCCAGCAGCGTAGGAGTCAGGGGTTGGGATACGCAGTATTTT | CASSVGVRGWDTQYF
TRBJ1-2 | TRBD1 | many | TRBV5-1 | TGCGCCAGCACACCGGCGGGACAGGGAACGCTCTATGGCTACACCTTC | CASTPAGQGTLYGYTF
TRBJ2-2 | TRBD1 | many | TRBV7-9 | TGTGCCAGCAGCGGACAGGGACCATCGGGGGAGCTGTTTTTT | CASSGQGPSGELFF
TRBJ2-7 | . | . | TRBV24-1 | TGTGCCACCAGCCACAACAGGGCGTTGTACGAGCAGTACTTC | CATSHNRALYEQYF
TRBJ2-5 | TRBD1 | . | TRBV10-3 | TGTGCCATCAGTGAACTGGGACAGGGGGCAGGAGAGACCCAGTACTTC | CAISELGQGAGETQYF
TRBJ1-2 | . | many | TRBV10-3 | TGTGCCATCAGTGACGAGAAGGGCTACACCTTC | CAISDEKGYTF
TRBJ1-5 | TRBD1 | many | TRBV10-3 | TGTGCCATCAGTCAGCAGGGACAGGGATTAGATCAGCCCCAGCATTTT | CAISQQGQGLDQPQHF
TRBJ1-2 | . | many | TRBV5-1 | TGCGCCAGCAGCAGGGGCCTGGGGGAAGTAACGGGCTACACCTTC | CASSRGLGEVTGYTF
TRBJ1-4 | . | . | TRBV10-3 | TGTGCCAGCAGCCGGAACCGGGACCCTAGACGCACGGGAGAAAAACTGTTTTTT | CASSRNRDPRRTGEKLFF
TRBJ2-7 | TRBD1 | . | TRBV7-9 | TGTGCCAGCAGCTTCCGGGACAGCTCCTCCTACGAGCAGTACTTC | CASSFRDSSSYEQYF
TRBJ2-3 | TRBD1 | . | TRBV5-1 | TGTGCCAGCACCTCGGACAGGGGAGATACGCAGTATTTT | CASTSDRGDTQYF
TRBJ1-5 | . | many | TRBV6-6 | TGTGCCAGCAGTGACGACAGGACTCATCAGCCCCAGCATTTT | CASSDDRTHQPQHF
TRBJ1-1 | . | . | TRBV29-1 | TGCAGCGTCCGAGGAACAGGGAGGGCTGAAGCTTTCTTT | CSVRGTGRAEAFF
TRBJ2-2 | TRBD1 | . | TRBV7-9 | TGTGCCAGCAGCTCTAAGGACAGGGGCGACACCGGGGAGCTGTTTTTT | CASSSKDRGDTGELFF
TRBJ2-3 | . | . | TRBV10-2 | TGTGCCAGCAGCCTCGGACTATTCGGGGATACGCAGTATTTT | CASSLGLFGDTQYF
TRBJ1-1 | TRBD1 | few | TRBV2 | TGTGCCAGCGGCACGACAGGGGGTTTCACTGAAGCTTTCTTT | CASGTTGGFTEAFF
TRBJ2-2 | TRBD2 | . | TRBV2 | TGTGCCAGCAGCGTAGTAGAAGGGACTAGCGGGACCGGGGAGCTGTTTTTT | CASSVVEGTSGTGELFF
TRBJ1-1 | . | once | TRBV18 | TGTGCCAGCTCACCGGTCTCGGACACTGAAGCTTTCTTT | CASSPVSDTEAFF
TRBJ2-6 | TRBD1 | . | TRBV29-1 | TGCAGCGTTTACCCGGGACAGGGGAGCTCTGGGGCCAACGTCCTGACTTTC | CSVYPGQGSSGANVLTF
TRBJ2-1 | . | . | TRBV2 | TGTGCCAGCAGCCCAGGACAGCGTATCAATGAGCAGTTCTTC | CASSPGQRINEQFF
TRBJ2-7 | . | many | TRBV4-1 | TGCGCCAGCAGCCAAGAAGGCGGAGCCTACGAGCAGTACTTC | CASSQEGGAYEQYF
TRBJ2-5 | . | . | TRBV24-1 | TGTGCCACCAGTGATGTCGGGGGCGATGAGACCCAGTACTTC | CATSDVGGDETQYF